These T cell receptor beta chains were read from a single sample in a study of cytomegalovirus exposure and HLA in healthy donors. Method: immunoSEQ multiplex PCR; TCRdb's copy keeps in-frame clones and lacks some. This sample yields about 98,000 clones, of which about 60% are seen a single time; approximately 4.3% belongs to the top ten. Sample: PBMCs. Every receptor here comes from a human donor in good health. Both conserved end residues are part of each CDR3. The D gene is left open where the match is weak. Size values are once, few and many counts, or a class for expanded clones, and some rows have none.

CDR3 protein: CASSYYGEGGSYEQYF
CDR3 DNA: TGTGCCAGCAGCTACTACGGGGAGGGAGGCTCCTACGAGCAGTACTTC
J gene: TRBJ2-7
D gene: TRBD2
V gene: TRBV5-5
clone size: NA

CDR3 protein: CASSYPEKRWTGKVTQYF
CDR3 DNA: TGTGCCAGCAGCTACCCGGAAAAGAGGTGGACAGGGAAGGTGACCCAGTACTTC
J gene: TRBJ2-5
D gene: TRBD1
V gene: TRBV7-9
clone size: NA

CDR3 protein: CASSPDRAIRTSGANVLTF
CDR3 DNA: TGTGCCAGTAGTCCCGACAGGGCGATCAGGACCTCTGGGGCCAACGTCCTGACTTTC
J gene: TRBJ2-6
D gene: TRBD1
V gene: TRBV19
clone size: NA

CDR3 protein: CTSSHPQTGGYYGYTF
CDR3 DNA: TGTACCAGCAGCCATCCCCAGACAGGCGGATACTATGGCTACACCTTC
J gene: TRBJ1-2
D gene: NA
V gene: TRBV4-2
clone size: NA

CDR3 protein: CASSTTGTGGRDGQPQHF
CDR3 DNA: TGTGCCAGTAGTACAACCGGGACAGGGGGCAGGGATGGACAGCCCCAGCATTTT
J gene: TRBJ1-5
D gene: TRBD1
V gene: TRBV19
clone size: NA

CDR3 protein: CAWSTTRGSEKLFF
CDR3 DNA: TGTGCCTGGAGTACCACCAGGGGAAGTGAAAAACTGTTTTTT
J gene: TRBJ1-4
D gene: NA
V gene: TRBV30
clone size: once

CDR3 protein: CASSRRDKVNTGELFF
CDR3 DNA: TGCGCCAGCAGCCGACGGGACAAGGTGAACACCGGGGAGCTGTTTTTT
J gene: TRBJ2-2
D gene: NA
V gene: TRBV4-1
clone size: NA

CDR3 protein: CASSQSLREGSSYNEQFF
CDR3 DNA: TGCGCCAGCAGCCAATCGTTGCGGGAGGGGAGCTCCTACAATGAGCAGTTCTTC
J gene: TRBJ2-1
D gene: TRBD2
V gene: TRBV4-1
clone size: few

CDR3 protein: CASSADRINEKLFF
CDR3 DNA: TGTGCCAGCAGTGCCGACAGGATTAATGAAAAACTGTTTTTT
J gene: TRBJ1-4
D gene: NA
V gene: TRBV2
clone size: NA

CDR3 protein: CASSRATGAGNTIYF
CDR3 DNA: TGTGCCAGCAGCCGAGCCACAGGGGCCGGAAACACCATATATTTT
J gene: TRBJ1-3
D gene: TRBD1
V gene: TRBV28
clone size: few

CDR3 protein: CASSLADSNQPQHF
CDR3 DNA: TGCGCCAGCAGCTTGGCTGACAGTAATCAGCCCCAGCATTTT
J gene: TRBJ1-5
D gene: NA
V gene: TRBV5-6
clone size: NA

CDR3 protein: CASSYSKSGDGNEQFF
CDR3 DNA: TGTGCCAGCAGTTACTCGAAGTCCGGAGATGGCAATGAGCAGTTCTTC
J gene: TRBJ2-1
D gene: NA
V gene: TRBV6-6
clone size: NA

CDR3 protein: CASRGSGSRNEQFF
CDR3 DNA: TGTGCCAGCAGAGGGAGCGGGAGTCGGAATGAGCAGTTCTTC
J gene: TRBJ2-1
D gene: TRBD2
V gene: TRBV6-6
clone size: NA

CDR3 protein: CASSPQRTAEQFF
CDR3 DNA: TGTGCCAGCTCACCACAGCGGACAGCTGAGCAGTTCTTC
J gene: TRBJ2-1
D gene: NA
V gene: TRBV18
clone size: NA

CDR3 protein: CASSEPGTGEEQYF
CDR3 DNA: TGCGCCAGCAGTGAACCCGGGACAGGGGAAGAGCAGTACTTC
J gene: TRBJ2-7
D gene: TRBD1
V gene: TRBV10-1
clone size: NA

CDR3 protein: CASRGDRVHGEKLFF
CDR3 DNA: TGTGCCAGCAGAGGGGACAGGGTTCATGGAGAAAAACTGTTTTTT
J gene: TRBJ1-4
D gene: TRBD1
V gene: TRBV6-6
clone size: NA

CDR3 protein: CASSLWSRVGANTEAFF
CDR3 DNA: TGTGCCAGCAGTTTATGGTCCCGTGTAGGGGCGAACACTGAAGCTTTCTTT
J gene: TRBJ1-1
D gene: NA
V gene: TRBV28
clone size: NA

CDR3 protein: CASSLLLAGRYEQYF
CDR3 DNA: TGTGCCAGCAGTTTATTACTAGCGGGTCGCTACGAGCAGTACTTC
J gene: TRBJ2-7
D gene: TRBD2
V gene: TRBV27
clone size: once

CDR3 protein: CASSFRGIRETQYF
CDR3 DNA: TGTGCCAGCAGTTTCCGGGGGATACGAGAGACCCAGTACTTC
J gene: TRBJ2-5
D gene: NA
V gene: TRBV27
clone size: few

CDR3 protein: CASIAQGTDEKLFF
CDR3 DNA: TGTGCCAGCATCGCACAGGGAACGGATGAAAAACTGTTTTTT
J gene: TRBJ1-4
D gene: NA
V gene: TRBV28
clone size: NA

CDR3 protein: CASSVGGRDEQFF
CDR3 DNA: TGTGCCAGCAGCGTAGGAGGTCGCGACGAGCAGTTCTTC
J gene: TRBJ2-1
D gene: NA
V gene: TRBV9
clone size: NA

CDR3 protein: CSVGDRGIADTQYF
CDR3 DNA: TGCAGCGTTGGGGACAGGGGCATCGCAGATACGCAGTATTTT
J gene: TRBJ2-3
D gene: TRBD1
V gene: TRBV29-1
clone size: NA

CDR3 protein: CASSPRLGQEQKLFF
CDR3 DNA: TGTGCCAGCAGTCCCCGTTTAGGACAGGAGCAAAAACTGTTTTTT
J gene: TRBJ1-4
D gene: TRBD1
V gene: TRBV27
clone size: NA

CDR3 protein: CASSASGDLLADTQYF
CDR3 DNA: TGTGCCAGCAGCGCCTCTGGGGACTTACTTGCGGATACGCAGTATTTT
J gene: TRBJ2-3
D gene: NA
V gene: TRBV7-6
clone size: NA

CDR3 protein: CASSPMGLADTQYF
CDR3 DNA: TGTGCCAGCTCACCAATGGGTCTAGCAGATACGCAGTATTTT
J gene: TRBJ2-3
D gene: NA
V gene: TRBV18
clone size: NA

CDR3 protein: CASSPTLQETQYF
CDR3 DNA: TGTGCCAGCTCACCGACTCTCCAAGAGACCCAGTACTTC
J gene: TRBJ2-5
D gene: NA
V gene: TRBV18
clone size: NA

CDR3 protein: CASRTGLDQPQHF
CDR3 DNA: TGTGCCAGTAGGACAGGCCTGGATCAGCCCCAGCATTTT
J gene: TRBJ1-5
D gene: NA
V gene: TRBV19
clone size: NA

CDR3 protein: CAISESGSSGRRSSYEQYF
CDR3 DNA: TGTGCCATCAGTGAGTCGGGGTCTAGCGGGCGGAGAAGCTCCTACGAGCAGTACTTC
J gene: TRBJ2-7
D gene: TRBD2
V gene: TRBV10-3
clone size: few

CDR3 protein: CASNLITTAGELFF
CDR3 DNA: TGTGCCAGCAACCTAATAACCACGGCCGGGGAGCTGTTTTTT
J gene: TRBJ2-2
D gene: NA
V gene: TRBV7-8
clone size: NA

CDR3 protein: CASSVPGMGAQETQYF
CDR3 DNA: TGTGCCAGCAGCGTCCCAGGGATGGGGGCTCAAGAGACCCAGTACTTC
J gene: TRBJ2-5
D gene: NA
V gene: TRBV5-4
clone size: NA

CDR3 protein: CAWRRWRDNTDTQYF
CDR3 DNA: TGTGCCTGGAGACGGTGGCGGGATAACACAGATACGCAGTATTTT
J gene: TRBJ2-3
D gene: NA
V gene: TRBV30
clone size: NA

CDR3 protein: CASSFSGGGNYEQYF
CDR3 DNA: TGTGCCAGCAGCTTCAGCGGTGGGGGGAACTACGAGCAGTACTTC
J gene: TRBJ2-7
D gene: NA
V gene: TRBV11-2
clone size: few

CDR3 protein: CASRPSTVSYEQYF
CDR3 DNA: TGTGCCAGCAGACCTTCTACCGTCTCCTACGAGCAGTACTTC
J gene: TRBJ2-7
D gene: NA
V gene: TRBV28
clone size: NA

CDR3 protein: CSAWEGEQYF
CDR3 DNA: TGCAGTGCCTGGGAGGGGGAGCAGTACTTC
J gene: TRBJ2-7
D gene: TRBD2
V gene: TRBV20-1
clone size: NA